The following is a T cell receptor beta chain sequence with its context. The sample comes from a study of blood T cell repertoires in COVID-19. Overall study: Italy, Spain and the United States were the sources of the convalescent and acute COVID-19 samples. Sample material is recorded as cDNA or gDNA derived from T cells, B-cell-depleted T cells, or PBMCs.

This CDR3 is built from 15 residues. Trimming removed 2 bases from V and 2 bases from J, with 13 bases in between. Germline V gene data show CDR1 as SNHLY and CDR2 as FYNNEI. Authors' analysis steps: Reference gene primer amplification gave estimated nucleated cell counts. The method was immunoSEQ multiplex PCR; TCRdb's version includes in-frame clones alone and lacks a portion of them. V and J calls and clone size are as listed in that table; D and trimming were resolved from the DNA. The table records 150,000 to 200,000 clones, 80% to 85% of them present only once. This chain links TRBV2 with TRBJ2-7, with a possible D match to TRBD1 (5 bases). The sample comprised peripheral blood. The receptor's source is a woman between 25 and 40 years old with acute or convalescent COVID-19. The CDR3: CASSEIPQGPYEQYF. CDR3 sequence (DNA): TGTGCCAGCAGTGAAATCCCGCAGGGCCCCTACGAGCAGTACTTC.